This TCR beta chain was recorded in a study of post-analysis software for immune sequencing data. Concerning this clonotype: A clone one base away is much larger, so this may be a read error.

cDNA libraries for TCR beta contained unique molecular identifiers. TCRdb redid the calling of the PCR reads with MiXCR, one entry per CDR3 protein. The sample shows roughly 200,000 distinct CDR3 sequences, about 30% of them seen only once. The sequenced material came from blood. This receptor was identified in a girl between 2 and 17 years old with multiple sclerosis.

Here the CDR3 reads CASRSSGRGYEQYF. The CDR3 nucleotides read TGTGCCAGCAGATCGTCAGGGCGAGGCTATGAGCAGTACTTC. The J gene is TRBJ2-4, the V gene TRBV28, with D perhaps TRBD1 (5 bases). This CDR3 has 14 amino acids. Looked up from germline, CDR1 is MDHEN and CDR2 is SYDVKM. Trimming pared 6 bases from V and 13 bases from J, leaving 22 bases between.